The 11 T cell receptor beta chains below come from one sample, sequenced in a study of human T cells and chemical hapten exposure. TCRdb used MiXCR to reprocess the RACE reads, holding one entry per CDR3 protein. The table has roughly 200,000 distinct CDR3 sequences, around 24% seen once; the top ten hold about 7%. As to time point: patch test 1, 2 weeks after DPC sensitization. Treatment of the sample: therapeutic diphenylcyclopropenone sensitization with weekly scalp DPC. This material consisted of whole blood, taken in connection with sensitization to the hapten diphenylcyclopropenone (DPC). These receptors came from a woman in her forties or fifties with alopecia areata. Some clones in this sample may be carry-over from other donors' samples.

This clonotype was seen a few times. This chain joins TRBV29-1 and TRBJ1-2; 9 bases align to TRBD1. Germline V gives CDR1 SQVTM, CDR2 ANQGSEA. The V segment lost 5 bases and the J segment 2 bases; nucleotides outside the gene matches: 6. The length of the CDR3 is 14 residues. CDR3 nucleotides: TGCAGCGTTATGGGGGGACAGGGCAACTATGGCTACACCTTC. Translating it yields CSVMGGQGNYGYTF.

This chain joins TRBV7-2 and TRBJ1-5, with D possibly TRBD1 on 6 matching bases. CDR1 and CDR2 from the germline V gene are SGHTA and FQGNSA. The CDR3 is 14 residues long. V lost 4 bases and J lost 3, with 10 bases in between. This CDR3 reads CASSSTGPNQPQHF. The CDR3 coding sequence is TGTGCCAGCAGCTCGACAGGCCCCAATCAGCCCCAGCATTTT.

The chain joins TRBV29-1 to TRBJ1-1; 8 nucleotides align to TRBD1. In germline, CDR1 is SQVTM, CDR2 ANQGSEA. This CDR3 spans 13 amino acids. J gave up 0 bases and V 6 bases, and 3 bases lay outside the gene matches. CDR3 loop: CSVWDRMNTEAFF. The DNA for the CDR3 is TGCAGCGTCTGGGACAGGATGAACACTGAAGCTTTCTTT. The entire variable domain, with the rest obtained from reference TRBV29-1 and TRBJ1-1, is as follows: SAVISQKPSRDICQRGTSLTIQCQVDSQVTMMFWYRQQPGQSLTLIATANQGSEATYESGFVIDKFPISRPNLTFSTLTVSNMSPEDSSIYLCSVWDRMNTEAFFGQGTRLTVV.

CDR3 in amino acids: CATGTASYNEQFF. The CDR3 region has the DNA TGTGCCACCGGGACAGCCTCCTACAATGAGCAGTTCTTC. The chain links TRBV6-2 or TRBV6-3 to TRBJ2-1, with TRBD1 matching 7 bases. In germline, CDR1 is MNHEY, CDR2 SVGEGT. The CDR3 has 13 residues. Trimming cost V 10 bases and J 0 bases; bases outside gene matches: 3.

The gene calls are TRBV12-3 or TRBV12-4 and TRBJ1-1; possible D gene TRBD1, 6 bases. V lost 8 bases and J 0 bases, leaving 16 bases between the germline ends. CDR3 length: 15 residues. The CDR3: CASLYRTAMNTEAFF. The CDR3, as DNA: TGTGCCAGCCTCTACCGGACAGCCATGAACACTGAAGCTTTCTTT.

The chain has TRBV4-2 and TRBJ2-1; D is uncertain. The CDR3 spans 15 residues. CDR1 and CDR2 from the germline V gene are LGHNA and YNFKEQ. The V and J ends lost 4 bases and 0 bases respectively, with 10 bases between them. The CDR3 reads CASSLTDNSYNEQFF. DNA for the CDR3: TGTGCCAGCAGCCTCACAGATAACTCCTACAATGAGCAGTTCTTC.

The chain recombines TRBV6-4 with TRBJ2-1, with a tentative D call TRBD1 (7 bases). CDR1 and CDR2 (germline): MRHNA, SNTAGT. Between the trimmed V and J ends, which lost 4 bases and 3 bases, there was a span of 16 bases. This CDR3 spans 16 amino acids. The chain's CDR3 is CASSVAGGGNYNEQFF. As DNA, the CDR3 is TGTGCCAGCAGTGTGGCAGGGGGAGGAAACTACAATGAGCAGTTCTTC.

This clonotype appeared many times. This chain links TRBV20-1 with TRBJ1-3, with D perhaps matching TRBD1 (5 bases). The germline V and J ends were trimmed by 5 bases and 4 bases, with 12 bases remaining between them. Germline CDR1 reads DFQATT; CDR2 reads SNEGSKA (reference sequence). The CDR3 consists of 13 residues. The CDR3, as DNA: TGCAGTGCTTTCACCCCAGGGGGAAACACCATATATTTT. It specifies CSAFTPGGNTIYF.

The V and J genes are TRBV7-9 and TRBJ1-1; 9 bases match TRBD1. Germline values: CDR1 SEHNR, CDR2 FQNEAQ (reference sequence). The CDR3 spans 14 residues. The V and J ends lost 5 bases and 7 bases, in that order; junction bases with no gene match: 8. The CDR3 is CASSPRTGEGEAFF. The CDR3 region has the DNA TGTGCCAGCAGCCCGAGGACAGGGGAGGGTGAAGCTTTCTTT.

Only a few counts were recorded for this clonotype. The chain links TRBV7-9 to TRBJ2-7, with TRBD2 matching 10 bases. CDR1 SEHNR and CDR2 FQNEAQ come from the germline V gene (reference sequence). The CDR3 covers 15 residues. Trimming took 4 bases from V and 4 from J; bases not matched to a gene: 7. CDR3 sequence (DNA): TGTGCCAGCAGCTGGACCGGGACTAGCGCTTACGAGCAGTACTTC. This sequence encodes CASSWTGTSAYEQYF.

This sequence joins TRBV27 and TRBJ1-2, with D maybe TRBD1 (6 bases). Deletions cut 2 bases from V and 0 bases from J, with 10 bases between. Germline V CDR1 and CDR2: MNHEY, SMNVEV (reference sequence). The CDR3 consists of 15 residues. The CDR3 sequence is CASSLIGGSNYGYTF. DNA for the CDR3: TGTGCCAGCAGTTTAATAGGGGGATCTAACTATGGCTACACCTTC.